This TCR beta chain emerged from a study of blood T cell repertoires in COVID-19 (dated by TCRdb to the early 2020s). Background for the entire study: The collaborator samples originated in the United States, Italy and Spain and spanned the acute and convalescent phases of COVID-19. The repertoires were released in a freely available public database intended as a resource for research on the immune response to SARS-CoV-2. Sample metadata almost always included a de-identified subject ID, COVID-19 status, age in years and sex. Where available, HLA class I and class II types were obtained from metadata supplied by the sample provider rather than from assay-based typing. Samples were obtained from the ongoing ImmuneRACE study (first 160 participants) and from 1,254 subjects provided by 6 global collaborators. Subjects who had been exposed to COVID-19, were actively infected with it, or had recovered from it provided the deeply sampled blood TCRbeta repertoires that made up the dataset. The prospective study material was composed of cDNA or gDNA derived from T cells, B-cell-depleted T cells, or PBMCs. The investigation overall reported the following: How much clinical and demographic metadata was included differed by source and by participant, and the metadata was provided uncurated.

Including cysteine and phenylalanine, the CDR3 has 16 amino acids. This entry keeps only the CDR3 DNA: 48 bases, framed from base 1. In the germline V gene, CDR1 corresponds to LGHNA and CDR2 to YSLEER. After removal of 3 bases from V and 2 bases from J, the junction retains 6 bases not matched to a gene. This clone was detected only a few times. The clone's antigen remains unknown. No much larger clone exists at a distance of one base, and base qualities are not known. TCRbeta CDR3 regions were amplified from genomic DNA by means of the immunoSEQ Assay, a bias-controlled multiplex PCR. In the source study's methods: Within the assay, amplification of reference gene primers was used to estimate how many nucleated cells each sample contained. Sequence reads were collapsed and filtered to measure the absolute abundance of every unique TCRbeta CDR3 rearrangement. For each sample, productive Simpson clonality was calculated by taking the square root of Simpson's diversity index across productive rearrangements. This immuneACCESS table, as held by TCRdb, lists in-frame sequences with V and J called but not all clones. Of the missing ones, under half trace to an unresolved V gene in checked studies; the others have no known cause. The DNA was the basis for D and trimming; V, J and clone size are from that table. The sample contains more than 85,000 clones, roughly 85% of them found a single time. 2% to 2.5% of the sample goes to the ten largest clones.

Whole blood was collected in K2EDTA tubes by collaborating institutions according to the institutions' own protocols. For TCRbeta analysis, collaborator samples were shipped as frozen whole blood, as isolated PBMCs, or as DNA extracted from either sample type. Specimen: peripheral blood. The clonotype was recovered from a man in his forties or fifties with active COVID-19. The chain couples TRBV4-3 to TRBJ2-1; the junction holds 8 bases that match TRBD1. Here is the DNA: TGCGCCAGCAGCCATATAGGACAGGGCCCCTACAATGAGCAGTTCTTC. This is translated as CASSHIGQGPYNEQFF.